This TCR beta chain was captured in a study of cytomegalovirus exposure and HLA in healthy donors. The wider study: Unique TCR beta sequences numbering some 120 million came from approximately 180 million T cells in an earlier analysis.

The PCR was carried out with 60 Vbeta primers and 13 Jbeta primers. The assay was immunoSEQ multiplex PCR, and TCRdb's table has in-frame clones only and misses some. The sample has about 150,000 clones; around 60% are singletons. General study points: What a later analysis reportedly showed was that an Asian-associated ancestry cluster had fewer N-insertions than the roughly 700-donor mean. Most TCR sequences proved rare, with some public TCRs found in many donors. It was assumed in the presence/absence analyses that sequencing depth was roughly uniform across donors.

V shed 5 bases and J 5 bases; nucleotides not matched to a gene: 0. The CDR3 has 12 amino acids. Germline-derived CDR1 and CDR2 are MDHEN and SYDVKM. Notes on this clone: The antigen is unknown.

The rearrangement joins TRBV28 to TRBJ1-2; 9 bases agree with TRBD1. Sequenced sample: PBMCs. The receptor comes from a woman aged 55 to 70 in good health and CMV-seropositive. This chain's CDR3 is CASSGTGYGYTF. CDR3 in DNA: TGTGCCAGCAGTGGGACAGGGTATGGCTACACCTTC.